A selection of T cell receptor beta chains follows, all from one sample in a study of T cells in localized non-small cell lung cancer. Libraries were prepared by immunoSEQ multiplex PCR; TCRdb keeps only in-frame clonotypes and omits some of them. In the table there are over 15,000 clones, roughly 90% of which are singletons. The source material was peripheral blood, sampled before any cancer treatment. Source of these receptors: a male donor older than 55 with stage II squamous cell lung carcinoma. Each CDR3 is given with its conserved first and last residue. D genes are given only for firm matches. Expanded clones get a size class; other rows say once, few or many, or leave the size out.

j_call clone_size v_call d_call cdr3_aa cdr3_nt
TRBJ2-7 - TRBV6-1 TRBD2 CASSAGTSGRGWEQYF TGTGCCAGCAGTGCTGGGACTAGCGGGAGGGGATGGGAGCAGTACTTC
TRBJ1-2 - TRBV30 TRBD1 CASTRQGLRHGYTF TGTGCCTCCACGAGACAGGGGCTTCGTCATGGCTACACCTTC
TRBJ1-2 - TRBV19 - CATSNGRDFFLGYTF TGTGCCACCAGTAATGGGAGGGACTTCTTCCTCGGCTACACCTTC
TRBJ2-3 - TRBV14 TRBD2 CASSRFTGLARGTQYF TGTGCCAGCAGCCGATTCACGGGACTAGCTAGGGGAACGCAGTATTTT
TRBJ2-1 - TRBV7-2 - CASSSEYNEQFF TGTGCCAGCAGCTCAGAATACAATGAGCAGTTCTTC
TRBJ1-5 - TRBV30 TRBD1 CAWTPGQSNQPQHF TGTGCCTGGACCCCGGGACAGAGCAATCAGCCCCAGCATTTT
TRBJ2-2 - TRBV18 TRBD2 CASSPTERERVTGELFF TGTGCCAGCTCACCAACGGAGCGGGAGCGTGTCACCGGGGAGCTGTTTTTT
TRBJ2-6 - TRBV18 - CASSPQGGLVSGANVLTF TGTGCCAGCTCACCACAAGGGGGGCTCGTATCTGGGGCCAACGTCCTGACTTTC
TRBJ2-5 - TRBV4-1 TRBD2 CASSQGTSGLQETQYF TGCGCCAGCAGCCAAGGGACTAGCGGACTCCAAGAGACCCAGTACTTC
TRBJ2-1 - TRBV28 - CASSPWTEHNEQFF TGTGCCAGCAGTCCATGGACCGAACACAATGAGCAGTTCTTC
TRBJ1-1 - TRBV18 - CASSPGGKAFF TGTGCCAGCTCACCAGGGGGGAAAGCTTTCTTT
TRBJ2-2 - TRBV4-1 - CASSQGILRRSSNTGELFF TGCGCCAGCAGCCAAGGGATTTTGAGACGGAGCTCAAACACCGGGGAGCTGTTTTTT
TRBJ2-3 - TRBV28 - CASSLRPDTQYF TGTGCCAGCAGTTTGAGGCCAGATACGCAGTATTTT
TRBJ1-1 once TRBV6-1 - CASSEVNTEAFF TGTGCCAGCAGTGAAGTAAACACTGAAGCTTTCTTT
TRBJ2-7 - TRBV5-6 - CASSLGRGTEQYF TGTGCCAGCAGCTTGGGTAGGGGGACCGAGCAGTACTTC
TRBJ2-7 - TRBV2 - CASGLGPYEQYF TGTGCCAGCGGGCTAGGGCCCTACGAGCAGTACTTC
TRBJ2-5 - TRBV5-1 TRBD2 CASSLGASGIRETQYF TGCGCCAGCAGCTTGGGGGCTAGCGGGATTCGAGAGACCCAGTACTTC
TRBJ1-2 - TRBV14 - CASSQFREAGGYTF TGTGCCAGCAGCCAATTCAGGGAGGCGGGCGGCTACACCTTC
TRBJ2-7 - TRBV5-1 TRBD1 CASSFGQGREQYF TGCGCCAGCAGCTTCGGACAGGGACGCGAGCAGTACTTC
TRBJ2-1 - TRBV19 TRBD1 CASSNDGQGPYNEQFF TGTGCCAGTAGTAACGATGGACAGGGTCCCTACAATGAGCAGTTCTTC
TRBJ2-3 once TRBV9 - CASSVDPGDTQYF TGTGCCAGCAGCGTAGACCCGGGGGATACGCAGTATTTT
TRBJ2-6 - TRBV4-1 - CASSQDRGSGANVLTF TGCGCCAGCAGCCAAGACCGGGGGTCCGGGGCCAACGTCCTGACTTTC
TRBJ2-6 - TRBV7-9 - CASSPSYIVPLGANVLTF TGTGCCAGCAGCCCTAGCTATATCGTCCCCCTAGGGGCCAACGTCCTGACTTTC
TRBJ2-6 - TRBV7-2 - CASSLVSMGSSGANVLTF TGTGCCAGCAGCTTAGTCTCTATGGGGAGCTCTGGGGCCAACGTCCTGACTTTC
TRBJ2-7 - TRBV2 TRBD1 CASLPRTGTYEQYF TGTGCCAGCTTACCCCGGACAGGGACCTACGAGCAGTACTTC
TRBJ2-1 - TRBV10-3 - CAISAVTSLANEQFF TGTGCCATCAGTGCGGTGACTAGTCTGGCCAATGAGCAGTTCTTC
TRBJ1-1 - TRBV7-9 - CASSQYRDGGTEAFF TGTGCCAGCAGCCAGTACAGGGACGGGGGCACTGAAGCTTTCTTT
TRBJ1-2 few TRBV6-6 - CASSSASQGANYGYTF TGTGCCAGCAGTTCGGCCTCCCAAGGGGCTAACTATGGCTACACCTTC
TRBJ1-5 few TRBV19 - CASEPRRAGGSQPQHF TGTGCCAGTGAGCCTAGGAGGGCAGGAGGGTCACAGCCCCAGCATTTT
TRBJ2-3 once TRBV19 - CASSPQGFADTQYF TGTGCCAGTAGTCCGCAGGGATTCGCAGATACGCAGTATTTT
TRBJ2-1 - TRBV5-1 TRBD2 CASRTSGRAGGQFF TGCGCCAGCCGGACTAGCGGGAGGGCCGGGGGTCAGTTCTTC
TRBJ2-1 - TRBV7-2 - CASSLGVYMIPYNEQFF TGTGCCAGCAGCTTAGGCGTCTATATGATCCCCTACAATGAGCAGTTCTTC
TRBJ2-3 - TRBV13 TRBD2 CASRAGTSGRSLHF TGTGCCAGCAGAGCCGGGACTAGCGGGAGAAGCTTGCATTTT
TRBJ2-3 - TRBV7-9 - CASTIPPRGSTDTQYF TGTGCCAGCACTATTCCCCCTAGGGGAAGCACAGATACGCAGTATTTT
TRBJ2-7 - TRBV6-6 TRBD1 CASQGAMREQYF TGTGCCAGCCAGGGGGCCATGCGCGAGCAGTACTTC
TRBJ1-2 - TRBV5-6 - CASTLWAGNYGYTF TGTGCCAGCACCTTGTGGGCAGGGAACTATGGCTACACCTTC
TRBJ2-5 - TRBV6-5 - CASSSSKETQYF TGTGCCAGCAGTTCTTCAAAAGAGACCCAGTACTTC
TRBJ1-3 once TRBV9 - CASSVEPLGASGNTIYF TGTGCCAGCAGCGTAGAGCCCCTAGGGGCCTCTGGAAACACCATATATTTT